The source of this T cell receptor beta chain is a study of blood T cell repertoires in COVID-19. Study at large: The study drew acute and convalescent COVID-19 samples from the United States, Italy and Spain. Sources were T cells, B-cell-depleted T cells, or PBMCs; the material itself was cDNA or gDNA.

In the study's own analysis: Using reference gene primer amplification, nucleated cell counts were estimated. Measured with immunoSEQ multiplex PCR; TCRdb has only the in-frame clones, and not every one. D and trimming come from the DNA, and the V and J calls and clone size come from that table. Of about 350,000 clones in the sample, roughly nine tenths are singletons; the top ten hold 3.5% to 4%. Patients from Seattle were sampled longitudinally, starting during active infection. There are 14 residues in the CDR3. Per the germline V gene, CDR1 is SNHLY and CDR2 is FYNNEI. Unmatched junction bases numbered 4, after V lost 6 bases and J lost 2 bases.

This receptor was taken from a woman aged 55-70 years with COVID-19, enrolled during active disease. The rearrangement uses TRBV2 and TRBJ2-3, with 8 bases that match TRBD1. The sample was peripheral blood. The CDR3 reads CASSRQGPTDTQYF. CDR3 sequence (DNA): TGTGCCAGCAGCCGACAGGGGCCCACAGATACGCAGTATTTT.